These 4 T cell receptor beta chains came from one sample sequenced in a study of T cells in Graves' hyperthyroidism and ophthalmopathy. TCR beta CDR3 sequences were amplified from RNA transcripts. The primer set for the first-round RT-PCR of the TCR CDR3 was HTBI. From the multiplex PCR reads, TCRdb called clonotypes with MiXCR, one entry per CDR3 protein. The profile shows some 300,000 distinct CDR3 sequences, around a fifth of them singletons. Source material: blood. The receptors were gathered from a man aged 50 or older with Graves' ophthalmopathy.

This clonotype has a count of ten or more. The chain combines TRBV5-1 with TRBJ1-1; tentatively, D is TRBD1 (5 bases). Germline lookup yields CDR1 SGHRS and CDR2 YFSETQ. This CDR3 has 14 residues. V was cut by 1 base and J by 4 bases, with 11 bases left in between. The CDR3: CASSLMVRATEAFF. Written as DNA, the CDR3 is TGCGCCAGCAGCTTGATGGTCAGGGCCACTGAAGCTTTCTTT.

This CDR3 is CASSDPGRAYEQYF. The CDR3 region has the DNA TGTGCCAGCAGTGATCCTGGGAGGGCCTACGAGCAGTACTTC. The chain couples TRBV6-1 to TRBJ2-7; 7 positions agree with TRBD2. The CDR3 totals 14 residues. Germline-derived CDR1 and CDR2 are MNHNS and SASEGT. Trimming cost V 3 bases and J 2 bases; bases outside gene matches: 4.

This clonotype was recorded a few times. V and J are TRBV24-1 and TRBJ2-7; D is ambiguous. Looked up from germline, CDR1 is KGHDR and CDR2 is SFDVKD. Trimming removed 0 bases from V and 4 bases from J, with 18 bases in between. The CDR3 contains 17 residues. The CDR3 loop is CATSDLSRQGIFYEQYF. Here the CDR3 DNA reads TGTGCCACCAGTGATTTGAGCCGACAAGGTATCTTTTACGAGCAGTACTTC.

The chain carries TRBV11-2 and TRBJ2-2, with D unclear. Germline lookup yields CDR1 SGHAT and CDR2 FQNNGV. V was clipped by 5 bases and J by 6 bases, with 7 bases between them. The CDR3 contains 12 residues. CDR3 residues: CASSVHAGELFF. As DNA, the CDR3 is TGTGCCAGCAGCGTTCATGCCGGGGAGCTGTTTTTT.